This T cell receptor (beta chain) was identified in a study of blood T cells in healthy people across ages. The use of a sample-barcoded 5' primer and a J-beta primer mix characterized a second PCR of roughly 7 to 12 cycles. Unique molecular identifiers of 12 random nucleotides labeled each cDNA. TCRdb passed the 5' RACE reads through MiXCR, listing each CDR3 protein once. The table shows some 1.5 million distinct CDR3 sequences, with roughly 30% occurring only once. Trimming at V came to 4 bases and at J to 4 bases, leaving 5 bases not matched to a gene. Germline V CDR1 and CDR2: ENHRY, SYGVKD. The CDR3 contains 15 residues. There are a few counts of this clonotype.

The source is a woman in her 30s in good health. The sequencing sample was made of blood. The chain carries TRBV10-3 and TRBJ2-1; 9 bases are a match to TRBD2. Written as DNA, the CDR3 is TGTGCCATCAGTGGATGGACTAGCGAGTACAATGAGCAGTTCTTC. Amino acids: CAISGWTSEYNEQFF.